Sequencing of this T cell receptor beta chain was carried out in a study of blood T cell repertoires in COVID-19. This clone showed up just once. Study members were between about 18 and 100 years old and lived in some 22 US regions. CDR1 and CDR2 from the germline V gene are MDHEN and SYDVKM. This CDR3 is built from 16 residues. With 3 bases clipped from V and 4 bases from J, the junction kept 7 bases outside the gene matches. Some clones are missing from TCRdb's copy, which holds only in-frame ones; the method was immunoSEQ multiplex PCR. The sample shows some 200,000 clones, around 80% of them seen only once.

The sample comprised PBMCs or T cells enriched from blood (not recorded which). This chain connects TRBV28 to TRBJ2-3; 10 nucleotides match TRBD2. The receptor's source is a woman in her 40s with acute COVID-19. The CDR3 here is CASSFSLAGSSDTQYF. The CDR3 nucleotides read TGTGCCAGCAGTTTCTCACTAGCGGGGTCATCAGATACGCAGTATTTT.